Given below is one T cell receptor (beta chain) in context. This clone's antigen is unknown. It has no much larger one-base neighbor in the sample; base qualities were not kept. The same CDR3 arises from other DNA sequences in this sample as well. The sample originates from a study of cytomegalovirus exposure and HLA in healthy donors (dated by TCRdb to about 2017). Study-level background: An earlier analysis of approximately 600 of the donors reported about 290 Gb of sequence data and more than 90 million unique TCR beta sequences from approximately 180 million T cells. Class I and class II HLA loci were covered by the typing at four-digit resolution. The study was designed to test whether signatures of past pathogen exposure could be identified by cataloging public T cell receptors. Donor age, sex, ethnicity and CMV serostatus were collected together with the repertoire data. In addition to the first cohort of roughly 700 subjects, a separate validation cohort of around 110 different subjects was used. In the later analysis, no new phenotypic data were used to find candidate immune exposures; instead, reliance was placed on TCR beta sequences and their occurrence across donors. A later genetic analysis used genome-wide SNP genotypes for about 60% of the roughly 700 donors, treating that subset as a discovery cohort. Every discovery cohort repertoire had been produced on one sequencing platform. To study patterns of TCR occurrence, a later analysis re-analyzed previously published TCR beta repertoires from under 750 donors and added high-resolution HLA genotyping. Using immunosequencing, the study profiled T cell repertoires from around 680 subjects and related those repertoires to cytomegalovirus serostatus. Roughly five DR-DQ haplotypes were handled as single units for association and clustering, since linkage in the cohort was strong. High-throughput TCR immunosequencing, statistical association of individual TCRs with disease status, and machine learning were combined to predict cytomegalovirus infection status. The genetic ancestry cluster associated with self-reported Caucasian donors included 81% of the roughly 400 genotyped donors. An earlier analysis of roughly 580 of the donors used high-throughput TCR beta sequencing to judge whether each TCR beta V gene segment behaved as functional or pseudogenic. Across around 400 genotyped donors of the cohort, an average of approximately 200,000 unique TCR beta nucleotide sequences per donor were sequenced, and approximately 17% of those sequences were non-productive. The number of donors typed differed by locus, with roughly 620-630 for A, B, C, DRB1 and DQB1, 522 for DQA1, 606 for DPA1, and over 400 for DPB1. About 300 gigabases of sequencing data and around 80 million unique TCR sequences made up an early release that covered 640 HLA-typed donors.

In total, approximately 700 healthy bone marrow donors made up the cohort. At the time of sampling, all cohort members were nominally healthy, though unrecorded immune exposures were likely present. The donor tested CMV seronegative, placing the donor among the roughly 350 seronegative members of the cohort. A peripheral blood sample was collected from each donor, and TCR beta sequencing was performed on peripheral blood mononuclear cells. Genomic DNA was extracted from the blood cell samples with the Qiagen DNeasy Blood Extraction Kit. What the authors observed across the whole study: A further reported finding was that TCR beta sequences accurately predicted the HLA-A and HLA-B alleles for most subjects in the first cohort. The study gave a list of some 150 TCR beta chains associated with cytomegalovirus. In a later analysis, the rate of TCR association differed among HLA loci, with DRB1 alleles having the most associated TCRs and HLA-C alleles having the fewest. Specific HLA alleles were associated with 15,000 to 20,000 TCR beta sequences at a false discovery rate of 0.05 in a later analysis. Because HLA typing was missing for some donors at each locus, association tests included only the typed subset. According to the authors, the approach could potentially be generalized to other disease states and immunological phenotypes. Seventeen rarely observed V segments, including chromosome 9 orphons, were excluded from the earlier analysis of some 590 of the donors because counts were too low. Only TCR beta chains were sequenced in this cohort, and the absence of alpha or paired-chain data limited detectable features. In vitro tests confirmed that a few of the cytomegalovirus-associated TCR beta chains recognize cytomegalovirus antigens. In an earlier analysis of about 600 of the donors, most TCR beta V segments appeared in productive rearrangements about 90% or about 30% of the time, broadly matching IMGT annotations. A later analysis reported that several top co-occurrence clusters appeared linked to parvovirus B19, influenza, CMV and Epstein-Barr virus. When HLA alleles, especially DR and DQ, strongly co-occurred, attributing TCR associations to individual alleles was difficult. The only immune exposure information available for the cohort was CMV serostatus. In both the original and validation cohorts, the classifier was reported to diagnose cytomegalovirus status with high specificity and sensitivity. Sequencing depth was assumed to be roughly uniform across donors in the presence/absence analyses, though that assumption may not hold. Correlated functional status among segregating V segments might be attributable to linkage disequilibrium, but an unknown experimental factor could not be ruled out. A cluster of highly shared sequence variants was judged likely to represent a technical artifact of the sequencing pipeline. Compared with the roughly 700-donor mean, donors in an Asian-associated ancestry cluster had fewer N-insertions in productive TCRs, according to a later genetic analysis. According to a later analysis, most CMV-associated TCR beta chains appeared to be HLA-restricted, and the HLA associations seemed to be driven largely by CMV exposure. Across donors, most TCR sequences were observed very rarely, whereas some public TCRs were present in many individuals. In a later analysis, HLA-associated TCR beta chains were found to be more clonally expanded and to have lower generation probabilities than equally common non-associated chains. An association between a missense DCLRE1C variant and V-gene and J-gene trimming of TCR beta chains was found in a later genetic analysis and replicated in an independent cohort.

The library was obtained by the immunoSEQ multiplex PCR assay. For the multiplex PCR, a mixture combining 60 forward primers for TCR Vbeta segments and 13 reverse primers for TCR Jbeta segments was used. The CDR3 region of rearranged TCR beta genes was amplified from genomic DNA by a multiplex PCR assay. The amplified TCR beta libraries were sequenced on the Illumina HiSeq System as 87-base-pair reads. Turning to the authors' computational methods: Across the 670 or so repertoires, a later analysis counted 80 million or so unique TCR beta chains, approximately 12 million of which were shared by at least two donors. To remove PCR and sequencing errors, raw reads were error-corrected and collapsed into unique sequences using a nearest-neighbor algorithm that merged closely related sequences. Alignment of CDR3 sequences to IMGT reference sequences was used to assign V, D and J gene segments. For a sequence to be retained, a match of at least six nucleotides to both a V gene segment and a J gene segment was required. A rearrangement was called productive if the CDR3 had no stop codons and remained in frame with V and J, and every other rearrangement was called non-productive. Following IMGT convention, CDR3 was defined as the stretch from the second conserved V-encoded cysteine to the conserved J-encoded phenylalanine. The earlier analysis of about 500 of the donors excluded sequences that lacked an unambiguous match to a single V gene segment. An earlier analysis of about 600 of the donors called V segments functional above 56.7% productive rearrangements and segregating when the between-donor standard deviation exceeded 5%. A statistical classification framework was built for diagnosing cytomegalovirus status from the catalog of TCR beta chain sequences. In a later analysis, TCR nucleotide sequences were compared against IMGT/GENE-DB human TR gene sequences so that V and J genes could be assigned. Using the TCRdist pipeline, a later analysis assigned CDR3 sequences along with most-parsimonious VDJ recombination scenarios. A later analysis defined each TCR beta chain by its CDR3 amino acid sequence plus V-gene family, and excluded reads lacking a unique V-gene family. As a way to deal with suspected cross-contamination and a sequencing artifact, a later analysis dropped 500 to 700 nucleotide sequences that were highly shared and had low generation probability. For each public chain, a later analysis derived a clonal expansion index from normalized ranks of inferred template counts within each repertoire. In a later analysis, generation probabilities were computed with a VDJ recombination model fitted to out-of-frame rearrangements, and the resulting probabilities were checked against IGoR. In a later analysis, hypergeometric tests were used to score TCR-TCR, TCR-HLA and TCR-CMV co-occurrence, with a repertoire-size bias correction applied to TCR pairs. In a later analysis, false discovery rates were estimated by permuting HLA or CMV assignments 20 times. In a later analysis, co-occurring TCRs were grouped using DBSCAN, and TCRdist sequence similarity was added for clustering within HLA-allele-positive subsets. Repertoires with fewer than 30,000 or more than 120,000 public chains, plus five repertoires with anomalous nucleotide sharing, were excluded from co-occurrence clustering. Not all clones reach the TCRdb copy of this immuneACCESS table, which keeps in-frame sequences only. Checked studies attribute under half of the gap to unresolved V genes and leave the rest unexplained. Clonal size and the V and J genes are those of that table, whereas D and trimming came from the DNA. Across this sample there are more than 90,000 clones, with approximately 89% seen only once. Around 3.6% of the sample is held by the ten biggest clonotypes.

The source of this sequence is a man aged 25 to 40 in good health and CMV-seronegative. The sample taken for sequencing was PBMCs.

CDR3 reads: CASSLGQGSYNEQFF. The DNA is as follows: TGTGCCAGCAGCTTAGGACAGGGCTCCTACAATGAGCAGTTCTTC. The V gene is TRBV5-4 and the J gene is TRBJ2-1; TRBD1 agrees with 8 junctional bases. The CDR3 numbers 15 residues from cysteine through phenylalanine. The retained sequence is limited to the CDR3, 45 bases, with the frame set at the first base. After removal of 2 bases from V and 0 bases from J, the junction retains 1 base not matched to a gene. As encoded in the germline V gene (reference sequence), CDR1 is SGHNT while CDR2 is YYREEE.